One sample yielded the 32 T cell receptor beta chains listed below, sequenced in a study of T cells in Graves' hyperthyroidism and ophthalmopathy. Using RNA transcripts as the source, TCR beta CDR3 regions were amplified. The HTBI primer set drove a first-round RT-PCR of the TCR CDR3. TCRdb redid the calling of the multiplex PCR reads with MiXCR, one entry per CDR3 protein. The table shows around 400,000 distinct CDR3 sequences, with 20% to 25% occurring only once. The source material was blood. The receptor source for this set is a man in his fifties or sixties with Graves' hyperthyroidism.

This chain joins TRBV12-3 or TRBV12-4 and TRBJ2-1, with 7 bases identical to TRBD2. V lost 3 bases to trimming and J lost 9 bases; unmatched junction nucleotides: 8. This CDR3 is 14 amino acids long. The CDR3 nucleotides read TGTGCCAGCAGTTTTGCGGGAGATCGGGTTGAGCAGTTCTTC. It specifies CASSFAGDRVEQFF.

The chain employs TRBV6-1 and TRBJ2-7; TRBD1 aligns across 7 bases. V lost 9 bases and J lost 5; bases outside the gene matches: 7. CDR3 length equals 12 residues. The germline gives CDR1 MNHNS, CDR2 SASEGT. CDR3 in DNA: TGTGCCAGTAACAGGGGAGTGGACGAGCAGTACTTC. Translating it yields CASNRGVDEQYF.

This clonotype appeared a few times. The V gene is TRBV20-1, the J gene TRBJ1-4, with D possibly TRBD1 on 5 matching bases. The CDR3 runs to 15 residues. CDR1 and CDR2 (germline): DFQATT, SNEGSKA (reference sequence). The ends were cut back, 0 bases at V and 7 bases at J, with 15 bases in the middle. In nucleotides, the CDR3 is TGCAGTGCTAGAGATCTCAGGGACGATAGTGAAAAACTGTTTTTT. Protein sequence: CSARDLRDDSEKLFF.

The sample holds many counts of this clonotype. The chain employs TRBV20-1 and TRBJ2-7; D ambiguous. The length of the CDR3 is 13 residues. V lost 6 bases, J lost 6 bases, and 18 bases lay in between. Germline V CDR1 and CDR2: DFQATT, SNEGSKA (reference sequence). CDR3: CSALDLVQAEQYF. In DNA form, the CDR3 reads TGCAGTGCCCTTGACCTAGTACAAGCCGAGCAGTACTTC.

The chain combines TRBV3-1 with TRBJ2-1, with 9 bases fitting TRBD2. This CDR3 is built from 14 residues. Per the germline V gene, CDR1 is LGHDT and CDR2 is YNNKEL (reference sequence). V was pared by 11 bases and J by 4 bases, with 9 bases of the junction left unmatched. The CDR3 DNA follows: TGTGCCTGGAGTGGGCTAGCGGGGTACAATGAGCAGTTCTTC. Protein: CAWSGLAGYNEQFF.

The V gene is TRBV6-2 or TRBV6-3, the J gene TRBJ2-2, with D uncertain. With 6 bases removed from V and 3 bases from J, the gap between germline ends came to 8 bases. The CDR3 runs 13 residues. The V gene's germline CDR1 is MNHEY and CDR2 SVGEGT. The CDR3 region is CASRDTDTGELFF. Here the CDR3 DNA reads TGTGCCAGCAGAGACACGGACACCGGGGAGCTGTTTTTT.

This clonotype was observed a handful of times. The chain joins TRBV6-1 to TRBJ1-2, with D possibly being TRBD1 (6 bases). The V end lost 2 bases, the J end lost 4 bases, and 14 bases lay between the germline ends. CDR3 length equals 15 residues. The germline gives CDR1 MNHNS, CDR2 SASEGT. The CDR3 loop is CASSEKAGDLYGYTF. CDR3 nucleotide sequence: TGTGCCAGCAGTGAAAAGGCAGGGGACCTCTATGGCTACACCTTC.

This clonotype was counted only a few times. The chain uses TRBV7-8 and TRBJ2-5; a possible D gene is TRBD2 (6 bases). Germline V gene lookup returns CDR1 SGHVS and CDR2 FQNEAQ. The CDR3 has 16 amino acids. V was shortened by 2 bases and J by 5 bases, with 18 bases between the two germline ends. The CDR3 spells CASSLRSAGRSETQYF. The CDR3, as DNA: TGTGCCAGCAGCTTAAGGTCGGCGGGAAGGTCGGAGACCCAGTACTTC.

This clonotype was observed a handful of times. The gene calls are TRBV11-2 and TRBJ1-5, with D possibly being TRBD1 (5 bases). V lost 5 bases and J lost 0, with 11 bases in between. Germline CDR1 and CDR2: SGHAT and FQNNGV. The CDR3 extends over 15 amino acids. The CDR3 loop reads CASSLTGISNQPQHF. CDR3 nucleotides: TGTGCCAGCAGCCTCACAGGAATTAGCAATCAGCCCCAGCATTTT. The whole variable domain, filled in from reference TRBV11-2 and TRBJ1-5, reads EAGVAQSPRYKIIEKRQSVAFWCNPISGHATLYWYQQILGQGPKLLIQFQNNGVVDDSQLPKDRFSAERLKGVDSTLKIQPAKLEDSAVYLCASSLTGISNQPQHFGDGTRLSIL.

This clonotype was counted many times. This rearrangement joins TRBV3-1 to TRBJ2-7; unclear D gene. This CDR3 is 15 amino acids long. The V end was cut by 0 bases, the J end by 0 bases, with 9 bases between. The germline CDR1 and CDR2 sequences are LGHDT and YNNKEL (reference sequence). The CDR3 nucleotides are TGTGCCAGCAGCCAAGATTTGGAGTCCTCCTACGAGCAGTACTTC. The encoded protein is CASSQDLESSYEQYF.

This clonotype appeared a few times. This chain connects TRBV5-4 to TRBJ2-5, with unresolved D. The germline V gene encodes CDR1 SGHNT and CDR2 YYREEE (reference sequence). V was trimmed by 2 bases and J by 5 bases, leaving 13 bases between them. This CDR3 has 14 amino acids. CDR3 protein: CASSLGPETETQYF. CDR3 nucleotides: TGTGCCAGCAGCTTAGGCCCCGAGACTGAGACCCAGTACTTC.

Many counts were recorded for this clonotype. CDR3 coding DNA: TGTGCCAGCAGCGAAACTAGCGCGCCCGGAGGTGAGCAGTTCTTC. Protein sequence: CASSETSAPGGEQFF. This chain connects TRBV2 to TRBJ2-1; 7 bases are shared with TRBD2. Germline loops: CDR1 SNHLY, CDR2 FYNNEI. The CDR3 spans 15 residues. Unmatched junction bases numbered 14, after V lost 6 bases and J lost 9 bases. Full variable domain (missing parts from reference TRBV2 and TRBJ2-1): EPEVTQTPSHQVTQMGQEVILRCVPISNHLYFYWYRQILGQKVEFLVSFYNNEISEKSEIFDDQFSVERPDGSNFTLKIRSTKLEDSAMYFCASSETSAPGGEQFFGPGTRLTVL.

The chain couples TRBV5-1 to TRBJ2-1; D possibly corresponds to TRBD2 (5 bases). The CDR3 totals 14 residues. V was pared by 3 bases and J by 1 base, with 8 bases between. From germline, CDR1 is SGHRS and CDR2 YFSETQ. CDR3 in DNA: TGCGCCAGCAGCTCTAGCATTTCCTACAATGAGCAGTTCTTC. The encoded protein is CASSSSISYNEQFF.

This clonotype appeared many times. This chain connects TRBV5-1 to TRBJ2-7; possibly TRBD1 for D (8 bases). CDR1 is SGHRS, CDR2 YFSETQ, per germline. This CDR3 region has 15 residues. Trimming took off 0 bases at V and 1 base at J, with 11 bases between the two ends. CDR3 residues: CASSLDRGGSYEQYF. CDR3 DNA sequence: TGCGCCAGCAGCTTGGACAGGGGGGGTTCCTACGAGCAGTACTTC. The full variable domain, with the rest looked up from reference TRBV5-1 and TRBJ2-7, is KAGVTQTPRYLIKTRGQQVTLSCSPISGHRSVSWYQQTPGQGLQFLFEYFSETQRNKGNFPGRFSGRQFSNSRSEMNVSTLELGDSALYLCASSLDRGGSYEQYFGPGTRLTVT.

The chain carries TRBV6-1 and TRBJ2-7, with TRBD1 matching 7 bases. The CDR3 is made up of 12 amino acids. Germline CDR1 reads MNHNS; CDR2 reads SASEGT. J was trimmed by 5 bases and V by 10 bases; bases with no gene match: 8. The CDR3 here is CATRTGVDEQYF. The CDR3 DNA sequence: TGTGCCACCCGGACAGGCGTGGACGAGCAGTACTTC.

This clonotype was detected many times. The J gene is TRBJ1-1, the V gene TRBV12-3 or TRBV12-4; TRBD1 is a possible D gene (6 bases). Trimming shortened V by 4 bases and J by 1 base, and 7 bases separated the two germline ends. The CDR3 is 13 amino acids. The CDR3 region has the DNA TGTGCCAGCAGTTCGGACAGGAACACTGAAGCTTTCTTT. It translates to CASSSDRNTEAFF.

This chain links TRBV27 with TRBJ1-2; TRBD1 matches 8 bases. The junction had 4 bases not matched to a gene; V was cut back by 2 bases and J by 8 bases. The CDR3 sequence is 13 residues long. Germline values: CDR1 MNHEY, CDR2 SMNVEV (reference sequence). CDR3 loop: CASSLGDRGGYTF. The CDR3 nucleotides read TGTGCCAGCAGTTTAGGAGACAGGGGCGGCTACACCTTC.

This clonotype was counted between two and nine times. The rearrangement links TRBV6-2 or TRBV6-3 to TRBJ2-7; D not certain. Germline lookup yields CDR1 MNHEY and CDR2 SVGEGT. Trimming removed 1 base at V and 7 bases at J, with 11 bases between. The CDR3 consists of 13 residues. The CDR3: CASSYFTIGEQYF. DNA of the CDR3: TGTGCCAGCAGTTACTTTACCATCGGGGAGCAGTACTTC.

The rearrangement uses TRBV7-3 and TRBJ2-5; possible D gene TRBD2, 6 bases. Germline assignment: CDR1 SGHTA and CDR2 FQGTGA. This CDR3 contains 13 residues. Deletions cut 1 base from V and 5 bases from J, with 8 bases between. The CDR3 protein is CASSLMGRETQYF. The DNA of the CDR3 is TGTGCCAGCAGCTTAATGGGGAGGGAGACCCAGTACTTC.

This clonotype turned up a few times. The chain combines TRBV5-1 with TRBJ2-1, with 7 positions matching TRBD2. Looked up from germline, CDR1 is SGHRS and CDR2 is YFSETQ. V shed 5 bases and J 0 bases; nucleotides not matched to a gene: 8. This CDR3 contains 16 residues. CDR3 nucleotide sequence: TGCGCCAGCAGTATTGAGGGAGGGAGCTCCTACAATGAGCAGTTCTTC. Its protein product is CASSIEGGSSYNEQFF.

This clonotype showed up just a few times. The J gene is TRBJ2-3, the V gene TRBV5-1; TRBD1 matches 9 bases. CDR3 length equals 18 residues. Germline CDR1 SGHRS, CDR2 YFSETQ. V was pared by 0 bases and J by 2 bases, with 10 bases of the junction left unmatched. This CDR3 is CASSLVGLGQGHTDTQYF. In DNA form, the CDR3 reads TGCGCCAGCAGCTTGGTCGGGTTGGGACAGGGACACACAGATACGCAGTATTTT.

This clonotype was seen at least ten times. The chain links TRBV5-1 to TRBJ1-1; the D gene is possibly TRBD1 (5 bases). Germline V gives CDR1 SGHRS, CDR2 YFSETQ. This CDR3 has 14 residues. V lost 2 bases, J lost 1 base, and 9 bases lay in between. CDR3 amino acids: CASSFGAENTEAFF. In DNA form, the CDR3 reads TGCGCCAGCAGCTTTGGGGCGGAGAACACTGAAGCTTTCTTT. Full variable domain (remainder filled in from reference TRBV5-1 and TRBJ1-1): KAGVTQTPRYLIKTRGQQVTLSCSPISGHRSVSWYQQTPGQGLQFLFEYFSETQRNKGNFPGRFSGRQFSNSRSEMNVSTLELGDSALYLCASSFGAENTEAFFGQGTRLTVV.

In the case of this clonotype: Being one base from a much bigger clone, this may be a read error. The V and J genes are TRBV2 and TRBJ2-7; the D gene is possibly TRBD1 (5 bases). The germline V gene has CDR1 SNHLY and CDR2 FYNNEI. CDR3 length: 15 amino acids. CDR3 region: CASSELAGPSYEHYF. CDR3 nucleotides: TGTGCCAGCAGTGAACTGGCAGGGCCCTCGTACGAGCATTACTTC. The full variable domain, in which reference TRBV2 and TRBJ2-7 provide the parts outside the CDR3, is EPEVTQTPSHQVTQMGQEVILRCVPISNHLYFYWYRQILGQKVEFLVSFYNNEISEKSEIFDDQFSVERPDGSNFTLKIRSTKLEDSAMYFCASSELAGPSYEHYFGPGTRLTVT.

V is TRBV7-2 and J is TRBJ2-1; 10 bases are shared with TRBD2. V dropped 1 base and J dropped 2; count of bases not matched to a gene: 2. CDR1 and CDR2 from the germline V gene are SGHTA and FQGNSA. There are 16 residues in the CDR3. CDR3 nucleotides: TGTGCCAGCAGCTTAGACCTAGCGGGGGCCTACAATGAGCAGTTCTTC. Translation: CASSLDLAGAYNEQFF.

The rearrangement links TRBV15 to TRBJ2-2; maybe TRBD1 (5 bases). Deletions cut 0 bases from V and 2 bases from J, with 10 bases between. CDR3 size: 16 residues. Germline loops: CDR1 LNHNV, CDR2 YYDKDF (reference sequence). The CDR3 bases are TGTGCCACCAGCAGAGATGAGCAGGGAAACACCGGGGAGCTGTTTTTT. It is translated as CATSRDEQGNTGELFF.

This clonotype was observed at least ten times. This chain links TRBV10-3 with TRBJ2-1; TRBD2 matches at 14 bases. Germline loops: CDR1 ENHRY, CDR2 SYGVKD. The V segment lost 2 bases and the J segment 7 bases; nucleotides outside the gene matches: 4. This CDR3 has 16 residues. The CDR3 sequence: CAISEAGLAGVNEQFF. Written as DNA, the CDR3 is TGTGCCATCAGTGAGGCGGGACTAGCGGGAGTAAATGAGCAGTTCTTC.

The chain's CDR3 is CASTSRAYEQYF. CDR3 bases: TGTGCCAGCACCAGTAGGGCCTACGAGCAGTACTTC. The J gene is TRBJ2-7, the V gene TRBV6-2 or TRBV6-3; D not certain. V lost 7 bases to trimming and J lost 2 bases, with 9 bases between them. The length of the CDR3 is 12 residues. Germline CDR1 reads MNHEY; CDR2 reads SVGEGT.

This clonotype has a single count. The gene calls are TRBV9 and TRBJ2-5; the match to TRBD2 covers 10 bases. The length of the CDR3 is 16 residues. V lost 4 bases and J lost 4; bases outside the gene matches: 10. CDR1 is SGDLS and CDR2 is YYNGEE in the germline V gene. CDR3 in DNA: TGTGCCAGCAGCCAACAAGCGGGAGGGCGTGGAGAGACCCAGTACTTC. This sequence encodes CASSQQAGGRGETQYF.

The J gene is TRBJ1-1, the V gene TRBV5-1; D is perhaps TRBD1 (5 bases). This CDR3 contains 13 residues. Trimming pared 6 bases from V and 4 bases from J, leaving 13 bases between. Germline-derived CDR1 and CDR2 are SGHRS and YFSETQ. The CDR3 loop is CASNRGTPTEAFF. In nucleotides, the CDR3 is TGCGCCAGCAACCGGGGCACTCCCACTGAAGCTTTCTTT.

There are many counts of this clonotype. The V gene is TRBV7-3, the J gene TRBJ2-2; D is ambiguous. The CDR3 is made up of 14 amino acids. Germline V gene sequence: CDR1 SGHTA, CDR2 FQGTGA. Trimming removed 4 bases from V and 0 bases from J, with 6 bases in between. CDR3 DNA sequence: TGTGCCAGCAGCTCCGGCGCGAACACCGGGGAGCTGTTTTTT. It codes for CASSSGANTGELFF.

This clonotype was counted a few times. V gene TRBV3-1 combines with J gene TRBJ2-3, with D uncertain. The CDR3 runs to 15 residues. Trimming left V 0 bases short and J 2 bases short, with 9 bases between. Per germline, CDR1 LGHDT and CDR2 YNNKEL (reference sequence). The CDR3 DNA sequence: TGTGCCAGCAGCCAAGACCCCATATCCACAGATACGCAGTATTTT. It translates to CASSQDPISTDTQYF.

This clonotype showed up just a few times. V and J are TRBV20-1 and TRBJ2-2; D is ambiguous. Trimming removed 3 bases at V and 5 bases at J, with 10 bases between. Germline V gene lookup returns CDR1 DFQATT and CDR2 SNEGSKA (reference sequence). This CDR3 is built from 13 residues. CDR3 amino acids: CSARTPGTGELFF. The CDR3 DNA reads as TGCAGTGCTAGGACTCCCGGGACCGGGGAGCTGTTTTTT.